This entry concerns a single T cell receptor beta chain. The antigen remains unidentified. The naive CD8 fraction comprised CD45RO-negative cells positively selected for CCR7 and excluded terminally differentiated effector memory CD45RA+ cells. Only Caucasian adults living in Nashville, Tennessee made up the donor group. The assay was immunoSEQ multiplex PCR, and TCRdb's table has in-frame clones only and misses some. Among approximately 590,000 clones listed, around 95% were seen once. The V and J ends lost 4 bases and 2 bases respectively, with 24 bases between them. CDR3 length: 19 residues. Germline V lookup: CDR1 SNHLY, CDR2 FYNNEI. The source of the sample is a study of shared clonotypes between healthy human individuals. Study-level background: There were three CD4 naive, three CD4 memory, two CD8 naive and one CD8 memory plates per donor.

Study-wide points: Compared with clonotypes that all four donors shared, non-shared clonotypes had lower generation probabilities.

Sequencing input: naive CD8+ T cells sorted from blood. The TCR sequence derives from a woman in her twenties or thirties in good health. The rearrangement joins TRBV2 to TRBJ1-5, with D possibly being TRBD1 (5 bases). The CDR3 DNA reads as TGTGCCAGCAGTGGGGGGGAAACAAATCGCAAAGAGGGCAATCAGCCCCAGCATTTT. It specifies CASSGGETNRKEGNQPQHF. The full variable domain, in which reference TRBV2 and TRBJ1-5 provide the parts outside the CDR3, is EPEVTQTPSHQVTQMGQEVILRCVPISNHLYFYWYRQILGQKVEFLVSFYNNEISEKSEIFDDQFSVERPDGSNFTLKIRSTKLEDSAMYFCASSGGETNRKEGNQPQHFGDGTRLSIL.